This T cell receptor beta chain was sequenced for a study of cytomegalovirus exposure and HLA in healthy donors. TCRdb keeps only in-frame clones here, not all; method: immunoSEQ multiplex PCR. The sample comprises about 120,000 clones, under 90% of which are singletons, and about 2% rests with the top ten. V was clipped by 7 bases and J by 6 bases; unmatched bases: 7. There are 13 residues in the CDR3. Germline values: CDR1 SQVTM, CDR2 ANQGSEA. Specimen: PBMCs. The source of this sequence is a woman aged 25 to 39 in good health and CMV-seronegative. V and J are TRBV29-1 and TRBJ2-3; 10 positions match TRBD2. CDR3 sequence: CSGERGGGDTQYF. CDR3 DNA: TGCAGCGGAGAGCGGGGGGGCGGCGATACGCAGTATTTT.